These 19 T cell receptor beta chains share one sample of origin, sequenced in a study of shared clonotypes between healthy human individuals. Measured with immunoSEQ multiplex PCR; TCRdb has only the in-frame clones, and not every one. Among some 1.4 million clones listed, 95% to 97% were seen once. Material for sequencing was naive CD4+ T cells sorted from blood. Sample subset: CD45RA+ positively selected. The receptors shown here come from a man in his thirties or forties in good health.

The genes are TRBV5-8 and TRBJ1-2; D is possibly TRBD1 (6 bases). The CDR3 runs 16 residues. Trimming took off 3 bases at V and 2 bases at J, with 17 bases between the two ends. Germline V gene lookup returns CDR1 SGHTS and CDR2 YDEGEE. The CDR3 DNA is TGTGCCAGCAGCTGGCCTGGGGGCGCGGGGAACTATGGCTACACCTTC. This gives the protein CASSWPGGAGNYGYTF. The variable domain in full, with the rest retrieved from reference TRBV5-8 and TRBJ1-2, is EAGVTQSPTHLIKTRGQQATLRCSPISGHTSVYWYQQALGLGLQFLLWYDEGEERNRGNFPPRFSGRQFPNYSSELNVNALELEDSALYLCASSWPGGAGNYGYTFGSGTRLTVV.

This chain uses TRBV15 with TRBJ2-7; D assignment may be TRBD1 or TRBD2 (5 bases each). The CDR3 extends over 17 amino acids. V lost 0 bases and J lost 3, with 18 bases in between. In germline, CDR1 is LNHNV, CDR2 YYDKDF (reference sequence). CDR3 in DNA: TGTGCCACCAGCAGAGATCCGTGGGGGAGTGTTGACTACGAGCAGTACTTC. As protein: CATSRDPWGSVDYEQYF.

This clone appeared once. J is TRBJ1-2 and V is TRBV19; maybe TRBD1 (5 bases). The CDR3 totals 13 residues. Germline V gene sequence: CDR1 LNHDA, CDR2 SQIVND (reference sequence). V shed 5 bases and J shed 1 base, with 8 bases lying between them. The DNA for the CDR3 is TGTGCCAGTAGTCCGGACAATAACTATGGCTACACCTTC. As protein: CASSPDNNYGYTF.

The V call is TRBV28, the J call TRBJ2-5; D remains ambiguous. CDR1 is MDHEN and CDR2 is SYDVKM in the germline V gene. The CDR3 loop spans 14 amino acids. V dropped 6 bases and J dropped 0 bases, with 11 bases sitting between them. The DNA for the CDR3 is TGTGCCAGCAGCCGGGTGGGGTACCAAGAGACCCAGTACTTC. Amino acids: CASSRVGYQETQYF.

This chain connects TRBV10-3 to TRBJ2-7; TRBD2 matches 7 bases. Germline CDR1 is ENHRY and CDR2 is SYGVKD. V lost 10 bases, J lost 7 bases, and 4 bases stayed unmatched. The CDR3 consists of 10 residues. The CDR3, as DNA: TGTGCCACTCGAGCGGGGGAGCAGTACTTC. Amino acid sequence: CATRAGEQYF.

This clone has just one count. The chain has TRBV7-9 and TRBJ2-3, with D possibly being TRBD2 (5 bases). The length of the CDR3 is 16 residues. Looked up from germline, CDR1 is SEHNR and CDR2 is FQNEAQ (reference sequence). V was trimmed by 0 bases and J by 2 bases, leaving 12 bases between them. The CDR3 loop is CASSLALGGYTDTQYF. As DNA, the CDR3 is TGTGCCAGCAGCTTAGCGCTTGGCGGGTACACAGATACGCAGTATTTT.

The chain carries TRBV6-1 and TRBJ2-5; 7 bases are a match to TRBD1. The CDR3 has 13 amino acids. With V trimmed by 7 bases and J by 4 bases, 6 bases remained unmatched. The germline V gene has CDR1 MNHNS and CDR2 SASEGT. CDR3 nucleotide sequence: TGTGCCAGCACCCGACAGGGCCCAGAGACCCAGTACTTC. Its protein product is CASTRQGPETQYF.

Turning to this clone: The sample holds other DNA sequences that translate to the same CDR3. The chain couples TRBV18 to TRBJ1-5; D possibly corresponds to TRBD1 (6 bases). This CDR3 spans 15 amino acids. Germline values: CDR1 KGHSH, CDR2 LQKENI. Trimming removed 3 bases at V and 3 bases at J, with 12 bases between. The CDR3 DNA reads TGTGCCAGCTCACCCTCAGGGGTTTCCAATCAGCCCCAGCATTTT. As protein: CASSPSGVSNQPQHF.

The chain carries TRBV2 and TRBJ1-1; D unclear. CDR3 size: 13 residues. Germline CDR1 reads SNHLY; CDR2 reads FYNNEI. V lost 3 bases, J lost 1 base, and 6 bases lay in between. The DNA of the CDR3 is TGTGCCAGCAGTGAGGTCGGGAACACTGAAGCTTTCTTT. Protein product: CASSEVGNTEAFF.

V gene TRBV14 combines with J gene TRBJ2-7; D is perhaps TRBD1 (5 bases). The CDR3 runs 15 residues. In germline, CDR1 is SGHDN, CDR2 FVKESK. Trimming shortened V by 5 bases and J by 0 bases, and 14 bases separated the two germline ends. DNA of the CDR3: TGTGCCAGCAGCAGAGACAGCTTTTTCTCCTACGAGCAGTACTTC. Residues: CASSRDSFFSYEQYF.

Concerning this clone: The identical CDR3 is also encoded by other nucleotide sequences in the sample. The chain joins TRBV2 to TRBJ1-1; TRBD1 matches 10 bases. After removal of 6 bases from V and 5 bases from J, the junction contained 3 bases not matched to a gene. Looked up from germline, CDR1 is SNHLY and CDR2 is FYNNEI. The CDR3 sequence is 13 residues long. The DNA of the CDR3 is TGTGCCAGCAGGCGGACAGGGGGTACTGAAGCTTTCTTT. Its protein product is CASRRTGGTEAFF. Using reference TRBV2 and TRBJ1-1 for the parts outside the CDR3, the full variable domain is EPEVTQTPSHQVTQMGQEVILRCVPISNHLYFYWYRQILGQKVEFLVSFYNNEISEKSEIFDDQFSVERPDGSNFTLKIRSTKLEDSAMYFCASRRTGGTEAFFGQGTRLTVV.

The count of this clone is one. DNA of the CDR3: TGTGCCAGCAGTGAATCTAGGAGAAGCACCGGGGAGCTGTTTTTT. It translates to CASSESRRSTGELFF. The J gene is TRBJ2-2, the V gene TRBV6-1; D is uncertain. Germline V gene data show CDR1 as MNHNS and CDR2 as SASEGT. V lost 2 bases and J 4 bases, leaving 11 bases between the germline ends. The CDR3 is 15 amino acids.

J is TRBJ2-7 and V is TRBV29-1, with D unresolved. CDR1 and CDR2 from the germline V gene are SQVTM and ANQGSEA. Trimming stripped 4 bases from V and 4 bases from J, with 20 bases between. The CDR3 runs to 15 residues. CDR3 region: CSVALGSRVVYEQYF. DNA of the CDR3: TGCAGCGTTGCACTGGGGTCCCGGGTTGTTTACGAGCAGTACTTC.

This sequence joins TRBV25-1 and TRBJ2-7, with 7 bases identical to TRBD1. Germline-derived CDR1 and CDR2 are MGHDK and SYGVNS. The length of the CDR3 is 18 residues. After removal of 3 bases from V and 0 bases from J, the junction contained 14 bases not matched to a gene. In nucleotides, the CDR3 is TGTGCCAGCAGTGATTCCCGCTTCGGGACAGCGTTCTCCTACGAGCAGTACTTC. Amino acid sequence: CASSDSRFGTAFSYEQYF.

This rearrangement joins TRBV5-4 to TRBJ1-4, with D uncertain. This CDR3 spans 13 amino acids. CDR1 and CDR2 from the germline V gene are SGHNT and YYREEE (reference sequence). Between the trimmed V and J ends, which lost 0 bases and 4 bases, there was a span of 4 bases. In nucleotides, the CDR3 is TGTGCCAGCAGCTTGGTGGGTAATGAAAAACTGTTTTTT. Translation gives CASSLVGNEKLFF.

V usage is TRBV18 and J usage is TRBJ1-1, with D maybe TRBD1 (5 bases). The V gene's germline CDR1 is KGHSH and CDR2 LQKENI. The germline V and J ends were trimmed by 6 bases and 4 bases, with 12 bases remaining between them. The CDR3 is 13 amino acids. The CDR3 region has the DNA TGTGCCAGCTCCCCCGGAGGGACCACTGAAGCTTTCTTT. This codes for CASSPGGTTEAFF. Together with reference TRBV18 and TRBJ1-1, the CDR3 gives the full variable domain: NAGVMQNPRHLVRRRGQEARLRCSPMKGHSHVYWYRQLPEEGLKFMVYLQKENIIDESGMPKERFSAEFPKEGPSILRIQQVVRGDSAAYFCASSPGGTTEAFFGQGTRLTVV.

The CDR3 DNA is TGTGCCAGCACCCGACAGGGGCAAGGGGGCTACACCTTC. It codes for CASTRQGQGGYTF. V and J are TRBV6-5 and TRBJ1-2; 8 bases agree with TRBD1. The CDR3 has 13 amino acids. The junction had 9 bases not matched to a gene; V was cut back by 7 bases and J by 8 bases. Germline V gene lookup returns CDR1 MNHEY and CDR2 SVGAGI.

This chain uses TRBV27 with TRBJ2-1, with TRBD2 identical over 10 bases. CDR3 length: 16 residues. V lost 3 bases and J lost 3; bases outside the gene matches: 5. Germline CDR1 MNHEY, CDR2 SMNVEV (reference sequence). The CDR3 sequence: CASSLPLAGDYNEQFF. CDR3 DNA sequence: TGTGCCAGCAGTTTGCCCCTAGCGGGAGACTACAATGAGCAGTTCTTC.

The genes are TRBV27 and TRBJ2-5; D unclear. Germline assignment: CDR1 MNHEY and CDR2 SMNVEV (reference sequence). Trimming took 0 bases from V and 7 from J, leaving 9 bases between them. This CDR3 is built from 13 residues. CDR3 nucleotides: TGTGCCAGCAGTTTATCCCCTATCGGGACCCAGTACTTC. Its protein product is CASSLSPIGTQYF.